These T cell receptor beta chains were read from a single sample in a study of CD8+CD57+ T cells in acquired aplastic anemia. MiXCR was run by TCRdb on the reads, yielding one entry per CDR3 protein. The sample carries around 430,000 distinct CDR3 sequences, around 32% recorded once. Sequencing used sorted CD4+, CD8+, or CD8+CD57+ T cells (not recorded which) from PBMCs. The receptors derive from a human donor with aplastic anemia. The CDR3 runs from the conserved cysteine through the conserved F or W. A D gene is named only where the DNA matches it firmly. The size field is filled for only some rows; it gives once, few, many or a size class.

CDR3nt	CDR3aa	d_gene	v_gene	j_gene	abundance
TGCAGTGCTGGAACCGGGACTAGCGTCGATACGCAGTATTTT	CSAGTGTSVDTQYF	TRBD2	TRBV20-1	TRBJ2-3	few
TGTGCCAGCAGTGTGGGCGTAGACACGCAGTATTTT	CASSVGVDTQYF	NA	TRBV2	TRBJ2-3	NA
TGCAGTGCTAGAAATGACCAGGGAAACACCGGGGAGCTGTTTTTT	CSARNDQGNTGELFF	NA	TRBV20-1	TRBJ2-2	NA
TGTGCCAGCAGTGTCGTCTACACAGATACGCAGTGTTTT	CASSVVYTDTQCF	NA	TRBV12-3/TRBV12-4	TRBJ2-3	once
TGCAGCGTTGTACGGACAGGGGGCTGGAGCACTGAAGCTTTCTTT	CSVVRTGGWSTEAFF	TRBD1	TRBV29-1	TRBJ1-1	many
TGTGCCAGCAGCCCTATTCTTCCGACGGGGTCCTCACCCCTCCACTTT	CASSPILPTGSSPLHF	NA	TRBV7-2	TRBJ1-6	many
TGTGCCAGCAGCTTACAGGGGTTGCAAGAGACCCAGTACTTC	CASSLQGLQETQYF	NA	TRBV7-2	TRBJ2-5	few
TGTGCCAGCAGCTTCCGACAGAACACTGAAGCTTTCTTT	CASSFRQNTEAFF	NA	TRBV7-8	TRBJ1-1	NA
TGCAGTGCTAGACGGCCTAGCGGATACAATGAGCAGTTCTTC	CSARRPSGYNEQFF	TRBD2	TRBV20-1	TRBJ2-1	NA
TGTGCCAGCAGCTTACGACAGCAAGAATCACCCCTCCACTTT	CASSLRQQESPLHF	NA	TRBV7-6	TRBJ1-6	many
TGTGCCAGCCGGCGATATGGCTACACCTTC	CASRRYGYTF	NA	TRBV28	TRBJ1-2	NA
TGCAGTGCTAGAGATCTACAGAAGAACACTGAAGCTTTCTTT	CSARDLQKNTEAFF	NA	TRBV20-1	TRBJ1-1	NA
TGTGCCAGATCCACCGGGAGCCGGGTTGATACGCAGTATTTT	CARSTGSRVDTQYF	NA	TRBV19	TRBJ2-3	few
TGCGCCAGCAGCTCTACCACTCTCCGGGACAGGGGAGAAAAACTGTTTTTT	CASSSTTLRDRGEKLFF	TRBD1	TRBV4-3	TRBJ1-4	once
TGTGCCAGCAGCGGGGGGTTGGGACTAGCGGGAATGGATACGCAGTATTTT	CASSGGLGLAGMDTQYF	TRBD2	TRBV11-2	TRBJ2-3	NA
TGTGCCACCAGCAGAGGGAACCAGGGTGGGTACGAGCAGTACTTC	CATSRGNQGGYEQYF	NA	TRBV15	TRBJ2-7	many
TGTGCCACCAGTGATTCCGGGACCGCGGTTGAAAAACTGTTTTTT	CATSDSGTAVEKLFF	NA	TRBV24-1	TRBJ1-4	many
TGTGCCAGCAGCCAAGAATTTCGCGAGACCCAGTACTTC	CASSQEFRETQYF	NA	TRBV14	TRBJ2-5	few
TGTGCCAGCAGTGGAGGGGGACAGAACACTGAAGCTTTCTTT	CASSGGGQNTEAFF	NA	TRBV2	TRBJ1-1	many
TGCAGTGCTAGAAGAGGGACTGGGGCCAACGTCCTGACTTTC	CSARRGTGANVLTF	NA	TRBV20-1	TRBJ2-6	NA
TGTGCCAGCAGCTTTCTCGGGGGGGCCTACAATGAGCAGTTCTTC	CASSFLGGAYNEQFF	TRBD2	TRBV7-3	TRBJ2-1	NA
TGTGCCAGCAGTGACAGACAGGCCTGCGAGCAGTACTTC	CASSDRQACEQYF	NA	TRBV2	TRBJ2-7	NA
TGTGCCAGCAGCTTACTGGAAGGACAGCCCCAGCATTTT	CASSLLEGQPQHF	NA	TRBV7-3	TRBJ1-5	many
TGCAGTGCAGGGGACTCCTCTGGAAACACCATATATTTT	CSAGDSSGNTIYF	NA	TRBV20-1	TRBJ1-3	few
TGCAGCGGCCGGGCGGGAGGGATGTACAATGAGCAGTTCTTC	CSGRAGGMYNEQFF	TRBD2	TRBV29-1	TRBJ2-1	many
TGTGCCACCGACAGGGGCGTGAATCAGCCCCAGCATTTT	CATDRGVNQPQHF	TRBD1	TRBV24-1	TRBJ1-5	few
TGTGCCAGCAGCCCCCGGACAGGAAGCACAGATACGCAGTATTTT	CASSPRTGSTDTQYF	TRBD1	TRBV11-1	TRBJ2-3	few
TGCGCCAGCAGCCTAGACGGGGATCACGAGCAGTACTTC	CASSLDGDHEQYF	NA	TRBV5-1	TRBJ2-7	NA
TGCAGTGCTCAGGAGGGGGCAGGCAATCAGCCCCAGCATTTT	CSAQEGAGNQPQHF	TRBD1	TRBV20-1	TRBJ1-5	NA
TGTGCCAGCAGTTTTTCGACTAGCGGGAGTCATGGGGGCGGGGAGCTGTTTTTT	CASSFSTSGSHGGGELFF	TRBD2	TRBV2	TRBJ2-2	NA
TGTGCCAGGCGGAGCGGGAACACCATATATTTT	CARRSGNTIYF	NA	TRBV7-9	TRBJ1-3	NA
TGTGCCAGCAGGAGCTCGGGACAGAATGAGCAGTTCTTC	CASRSSGQNEQFF	TRBD1	TRBV27	TRBJ2-1	NA
TGTGCCAGCAGTTACTCGGGGGGGCGCATGGTCGAGCAGTACTTC	CASSYSGGRMVEQYF	NA	TRBV6-5	TRBJ2-7	few
TGTGCCTGGAGTGTAAAGGATGGCTACACCTTC	CAWSVKDGYTF	NA	TRBV30	TRBJ1-2	few
TGTGCCATCAGTGAGTGGCACCGGGTGGGTGATCCCCAGCATTTT	CAISEWHRVGDPQHF	NA	TRBV10-3	TRBJ1-5	NA
TGCGCCAGCAGTTTATACGGGCGGCGGAATCAGCCCCAGCATTTT	CASSLYGRRNQPQHF	NA	TRBV10-1	TRBJ1-5	NA
TGTGCCAGCAGTGTGACAGGGTTCTCTGAAGCTTTCTTT	CASSVTGFSEAFF	TRBD1	TRBV12-3/TRBV12-4	TRBJ1-1	NA
TGTGCCAGCTCACCTCACAGGGATGGGTACTTC	CASSPHRDGYF	NA	TRBV18	TRBJ2-7	NA
TGTGCTAGCAGCTTCTCCCTCGAGGAGAACACCGGGGAGCTGTTTTTT	CASSFSLEENTGELFF	NA	TRBV7-7	TRBJ2-2	few
TGTGCCAGCAGTGAATACAGCTCCTATAATTCACCCCTCCACTTT	CASSEYSSYNSPLHF	NA	TRBV2	TRBJ1-6	many
TGCAGTGCTAGCCCCGGGACAGGGGACAATTCACCCCTCCACTTT	CSASPGTGDNSPLHF	TRBD1	TRBV20-1	TRBJ1-6	many
TGTGCCAGTAGTCTCGAGTCAACAGGGCCTGGCTACACCTTC	CASSLESTGPGYTF	NA	TRBV19	TRBJ1-2	few
TGTGCCAGTAGTATAACTGGTGGTTCTGGAAACACCATATATTTT	CASSITGGSGNTIYF	NA	TRBV19	TRBJ1-3	many
TGTGCCACCTTGAGCGGGAGGGACAATGAGCAGTTCTTC	CATLSGRDNEQFF	TRBD2	TRBV15	TRBJ2-1	NA
TGTGCCAGCAGCCCTACCCTGGGACAGGGTTATGGCTACACCTTC	CASSPTLGQGYGYTF	TRBD1	TRBV11-3	TRBJ1-2	few
TGTGCCAGCAGTGGGACAGGGGGTTCACCCCTCCACTTT	CASSGTGGSPLHF	TRBD1	TRBV25-1	TRBJ1-6	few
TGTGCCAGCAGCCGACAGTCCTATAATTCACCCCTCCACTTT	CASSRQSYNSPLHF	NA	TRBV27	TRBJ1-6	many
TGTGCCAGCAGCTTGGGGACAGGGTCCTCTGGAAACACCATATATTTT	CASSLGTGSSGNTIYF	TRBD1	TRBV5-6	TRBJ1-3	NA
TGCAGCGTGGTAACAGGGGGTCTTACTGAAGCTTTCTTT	CSVVTGGLTEAFF	TRBD1	TRBV29-1	TRBJ1-1	many
TGCGCCAGCAGGATCGGGGAAGGGGCCTACGAGCAGTACTTC	CASRIGEGAYEQYF	NA	TRBV4-1	TRBJ2-7	once
TGTGCCAGCAGCTTAGGGGCGGGAGGAGTAACAGATACGCAGTATTTT	CASSLGAGGVTDTQYF	TRBD2	TRBV11-1	TRBJ2-3	few
TGTGCCAGTAGTGGATCTATAGGGACAGGGAACAATCAGCCCCAGCATTTT	CASSGSIGTGNNQPQHF	TRBD1	TRBV19	TRBJ1-5	many
TGTGCCAGCAGATCGATCAGGGGTTACACTGAAGCTTTCTTT	CASRSIRGYTEAFF	NA	TRBV12-3/TRBV12-4	TRBJ1-1	few
TGCGCCAGCAGCCCCCTGGAGCGGACTGAGCAGTTCTTC	CASSPLERTEQFF	NA	TRBV4-3	TRBJ2-1	NA